This T cell receptor (beta chain) is drawn from a study of cytomegalovirus exposure and HLA in healthy donors. Study summary: In an earlier analysis, 90 million to 130 million unique TCR beta sequences were found from 150 million to 200 million T cells. Study observations and caveats: Altogether, 160 or so TCR beta chains were recorded as cytomegalovirus-associated.

The CDR3 extends over 13 amino acids. Germline V lookup: CDR1 LNHNV, CDR2 YYDKDF (reference sequence). For this clone: What it binds is not known.

Use of 60 Vbeta and 13 Jbeta primers characterized the PCR. TCRdb keeps only in-frame clones here, not all; method: immunoSEQ multiplex PCR. The sample consists of 100,000 to 150,000 clones, under 85% of them appearing once. The clonotype was recovered from a male donor in good health and CMV-seropositive. What was sequenced was PBMCs. The V and J genes are TRBV15 and TRBJ2-5; weak D call: TRBD1 (6 bases). The DNA end is more similar to TRBJ2-7, so the J call may be wrong. CDR3 loop: CATSLGGSYEQYF. The CDR3 DNA is TGTGCCACCAGCCTAGGGGGCTCCTACGAGCAGTACTTC.